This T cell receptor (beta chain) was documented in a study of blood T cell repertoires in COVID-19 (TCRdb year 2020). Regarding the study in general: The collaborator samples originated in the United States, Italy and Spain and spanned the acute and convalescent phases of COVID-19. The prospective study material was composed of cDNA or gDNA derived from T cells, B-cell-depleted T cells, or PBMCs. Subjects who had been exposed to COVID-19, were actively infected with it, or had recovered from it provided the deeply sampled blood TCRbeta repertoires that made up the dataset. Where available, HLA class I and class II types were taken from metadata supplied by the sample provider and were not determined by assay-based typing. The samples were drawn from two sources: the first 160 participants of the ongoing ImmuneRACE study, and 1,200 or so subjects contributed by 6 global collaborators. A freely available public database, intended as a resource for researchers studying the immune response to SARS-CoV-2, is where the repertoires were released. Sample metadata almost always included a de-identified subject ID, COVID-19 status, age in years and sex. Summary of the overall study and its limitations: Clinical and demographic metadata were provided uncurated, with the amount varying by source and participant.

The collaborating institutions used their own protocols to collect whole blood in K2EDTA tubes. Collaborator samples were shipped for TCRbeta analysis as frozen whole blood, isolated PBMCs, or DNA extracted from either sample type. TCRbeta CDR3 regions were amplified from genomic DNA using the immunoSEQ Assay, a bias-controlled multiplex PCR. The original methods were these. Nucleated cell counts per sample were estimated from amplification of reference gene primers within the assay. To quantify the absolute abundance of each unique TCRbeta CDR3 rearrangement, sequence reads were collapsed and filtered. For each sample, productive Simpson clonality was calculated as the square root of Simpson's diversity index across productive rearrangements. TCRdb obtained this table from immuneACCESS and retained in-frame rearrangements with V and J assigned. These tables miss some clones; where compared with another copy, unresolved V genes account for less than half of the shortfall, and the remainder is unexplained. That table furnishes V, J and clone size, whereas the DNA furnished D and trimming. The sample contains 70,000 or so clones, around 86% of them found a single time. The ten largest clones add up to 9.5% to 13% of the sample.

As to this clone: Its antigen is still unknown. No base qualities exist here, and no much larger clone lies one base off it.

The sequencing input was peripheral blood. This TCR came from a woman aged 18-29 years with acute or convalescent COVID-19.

The CDR3 in this case is CASSQDFIRDLSYNEQFF. Here is the DNA: TGCGCCAGCAGCCAAGATTTTATACGGGATCTCTCCTACAATGAGCAGTTCTTC. This chain joins TRBV4-1 to TRBJ2-1; TRBD2 is perhaps the D gene, given 5 matching bases. Deletion took 0 bases off V and 0 bases off J, with a span of 15 bases between the germline ends. As encoded in the germline V gene, CDR1 is MGHRA while CDR2 is YSYEKL. The CDR3 sequence holds 18 residues, the cysteine and phenylalanine included. CDR3 DNA only is kept here, 54 bases in frame from base 1.